The entry below describes one T cell receptor (beta chain). Its antigen is currently unknown. Data came from immunoSEQ multiplex PCR; TCRdb stores just in-frame clones and leaves some out. The sample lists about 34,000 clones, nearly 97% occurring once. This sample was taken from a study of circulating and synovial CD4+ cells in juvenile arthritis. Study conclusions and caveats: Some such blood samples were as oligoclonal as synovium. Measured synovium overlap likely understates the true shared repertoire. Traditional Vbeta family usage analysis missed the pathogenic-like versus bulk difference.

Patients with active juvenile idiopathic arthritis donated these samples. The sequencing sample was made of CD4+ T cells from blood. The TCR sequence derives from a human donor with juvenile idiopathic arthritis.

The CDR3 DNA sequence: TGCAGCGTCGCGACAGGGTCGGGAGAGACCCAGTACTTC. It specifies CSVATGSGETQYF. The genes are TRBV29-1 and TRBJ2-5, with 7 bases aligning to TRBD1. This CDR3 is 13 amino acids long. V lost 6 bases, J lost 4 bases, and 8 bases stayed unmatched. Germline CDR1 is SQVTM and CDR2 is ANQGSEA.